This passage covers 11 T cell receptor beta chains from one sample sequenced in a study of T cells in pancreatic ductal adenocarcinoma. Method: immunoSEQ multiplex PCR; TCRdb's copy keeps in-frame clones and lacks some. The sample includes over 85,000 clones, about 95% of them seen just once. No neoadjuvant therapy was given to the selected pancreatic ductal adenocarcinoma patients before their surgery. Sequencing used PBMCs. Source of these receptors: a human donor with pancreatic ductal adenocarcinoma.

The V and J genes are TRBV10-3 and TRBJ2-2; perhaps TRBD2 as D (6 bases). The CDR3 spans 15 residues. V shed 8 bases and J shed 0 bases, with 13 bases lying between them. Germline V CDR1 and CDR2: ENHRY, SYGVKD. The chain's CDR3 is CAIGIAETNTGELFF. CDR3 coding DNA: TGTGCCATCGGGATAGCGGAGACGAACACCGGGGAGCTGTTTTTT.

This chain uses TRBV5-6 with TRBJ2-5; 9 bases match TRBD1. In germline, CDR1 is SGHDT, CDR2 YYEEEE. V trimming: 6 bases; J trimming: 5 bases; junction bases outside the gene matches: 5. The CDR3 is 13 residues long. The CDR3 bases are TGTGCCAGCACTCTGGACAGGGGCGAGACCCAGTACTTC. Its translation is CASTLDRGETQYF.

The rearrangement uses TRBV4-2 and TRBJ2-3; D not certain. Trimming took 1 base from V and 6 from J, leaving 14 bases between them. Germline values: CDR1 LGHNA, CDR2 YNFKEQ. This CDR3 is built from 15 residues. The CDR3 here is CASSQVASGWDTQYF. The CDR3 DNA sequence: TGTGCCAGCAGCCAAGTGGCTAGTGGTTGGGATACGCAGTATTTT.

V usage is TRBV7-2 and J usage is TRBJ2-1, with 8 bases aligning to TRBD2. CDR1 is SGHTA and CDR2 is FQGNSA in the germline V gene. CDR3 length equals 15 residues. The J segment lost 6 bases and the V segment lost 8 bases, leaving 12 bases of the junction unmatched. DNA for the CDR3: TGTGCCAGCTCAGTAGCGGGGTACCGTGGCAATGAGCAGTTCTTC. Amino acids: CASSVAGYRGNEQFF.

The J gene is TRBJ2-3, the V gene TRBV19; 11 bases agree with TRBD1. Per germline, CDR1 LNHDA and CDR2 SQIVND (reference sequence). The CDR3 is 16 residues long. V lost 8 bases to trimming and J lost 4 bases; unmatched junction nucleotides: 11. The CDR3 nucleotides read TGTGCCAGTGCCCCCCTCCCGGGACAGGGGGCAGATACGCAGTATTTT. Its protein is CASAPLPGQGADTQYF.

The genes are TRBV7-2 and TRBJ2-7; 7 bases are shared with TRBD1. The J segment lost 4 bases and the V segment lost 4 bases, leaving 10 bases of the junction unmatched. The CDR3 runs to 15 residues. The germline CDR1 and CDR2 sequences are SGHTA and FQGNSA. CDR3 amino acids: CASSSSGQTLYEQYF. Written as DNA, the CDR3 is TGTGCCAGCAGCTCATCGGGACAGACCCTTTACGAGCAGTACTTC.

The chain uses TRBV5-4 and TRBJ2-3; maybe TRBD2 (5 bases). Germline CDR1 and CDR2: SGHNT and YYREEE (reference sequence). This CDR3 region has 13 residues. The V and J ends lost 4 bases and 0 bases respectively, with 6 bases between them. Here the CDR3 reads CASSRTSTDTQYF. CDR3 sequence (DNA): TGTGCCAGCAGCCGGACTAGCACAGATACGCAGTATTTT.

V and J are TRBV7-6 and TRBJ2-2; 9 nucleotides align to TRBD2. The CDR3 extends over 18 amino acids. Germline CDR1 is SGHVS and CDR2 is FNYEAQ. The V and J ends lost 1 base and 1 base, in that order; junction bases with no gene match: 7. CDR3 coding DNA: TGTGCCAGCAGCTTAGTAGAGGGGACTAGCAGGAACACCGGGGAGCTGTTTTTT. This gives the protein CASSLVEGTSRNTGELFF.

The V gene is TRBV27, the J gene TRBJ1-4; no firm D call. The CDR3 totals 12 residues. V lost 4 bases and J lost 5, with 5 bases in between. From germline, CDR1 is MNHEY and CDR2 SMNVEV (reference sequence). The CDR3 is CASSSPNEKLFF. The CDR3 DNA sequence: TGTGCCAGCAGTTCCCCAAATGAAAAACTGTTTTTT.

The V and J genes are TRBV2 and TRBJ1-5; D is possibly TRBD1 (6 bases). The V end lost 7 bases, the J end lost 0 bases, and 19 bases lay between the germline ends. Germline assignment: CDR1 SNHLY and CDR2 FYNNEI. CDR3 length: 17 amino acids. The CDR3 nucleotides are TGTGCCAGCACCCTCACAGGGCCGTGGAATAGCAATCAGCCCCAGCATTTT. Translation gives CASTLTGPWNSNQPQHF.

The chain uses TRBV5-1 and TRBJ2-7, with 9 bases aligning to TRBD2. Per germline, CDR1 SGHRS and CDR2 YFSETQ. The CDR3 is made up of 17 amino acids. V was pared by 0 bases and J by 6 bases, with 13 bases of the junction left unmatched. The CDR3 nucleotides are TGCGCCAGCAGCTTGGTCGGTGGCGGGAGGGCCTTGATCGAGCAGTACTTC. It yields the protein CASSLVGGGRALIEQYF.